These T cell receptor beta chains were read from a single sample in a study of blood T cell repertoires in COVID-19. Repertoires were generated with immunoSEQ multiplex PCR, while TCRdb's copy carries only in-frame clones and drops some. The sample lists 380,000 or so clones, roughly 90% occurring once. Sequenced material: peripheral blood. The source of these receptors is a man aged 40-49 years with acute or convalescent COVID-19. The CDR3 runs from the conserved cysteine through the conserved F or W. The D gene is left open where the match is weak. Size tells how often a clone was seen (once, few, many) or the class of an expanded clone, and some rows leave it out.

17	TRBV4-3	NA	NA	TRBJ1-2	TGCGCCAGCAGCCAAGATCGTTCCTCAAGGGGAAACTATGGCTACACCTTC	CASSQDRSSRGNYGYTF
17	TRBV13	NA	TRBD2	TRBJ2-2	TGTGCCAGCAGCCCCACCTCCGGACTAGCGGCCCCCGGGGAGCTGTTTTTT	CASSPTSGLAAPGELFF
14	TRBV7-2	NA	TRBD1	TRBJ1-5	TGTGCCAGCAGCCTACAGGGGGCCGCTCAGCCCCAGCATTTT	CASSLQGAAQPQHF
20	TRBV4-1	NA	TRBD2	TRBJ2-1	TGCGCCAGCAGCCTAAGCGCGACTAGCGGGTTGCCAAGCTCCTACAATGAGCAGTTCTTC	CASSLSATSGLPSSYNEQFF
15	TRBV2	NA	TRBD2	TRBJ2-1	TGTGCCAGCAGTCAGAGGCGGGAGGGGAGGAATGAGCAGTTCTTC	CASSQRREGRNEQFF
14	TRBV7-8	NA	NA	TRBJ1-1	TGTGCCAGCAGCTCCAGGGTTTTGAACACTGAAGCTTTCTTT	CASSSRVLNTEAFF
14	TRBV6-2/TRBV6-3	NA	NA	TRBJ1-1	TGTGCCAGCAGTTACAGTCAAGGGGCCACTGAAGCTTTCTTT	CASSYSQGATEAFF
15	TRBV6-6	NA	NA	TRBJ1-2	TGTGCCAGCAGTTACGCACCCAGGGAGGGCTATGGCTACACCTTC	CASSYAPREGYGYTF
15	TRBV5-6	NA	TRBD1	TRBJ2-5	TGTGCCAGCAGCTTACAGGGGACCCTGGGGAAGACCCAGTACTTC	CASSLQGTLGKTQYF
12	TRBV6-6	NA	NA	TRBJ1-2	TGTGCCATCACCGACCAGGGATGGGGCTACACCTTC	CAITDQGWGYTF
14	TRBV7-9	NA	NA	TRBJ1-3	TGTGCCAGCAGAGACCCAGGGTTTGGAAACACCATATATTTT	CASRDPGFGNTIYF
14	TRBV28	NA	NA	TRBJ1-3	TGTGCCAGCGCCACAGGGCTAACTGGAAACACCATATATTTT	CASATGLTGNTIYF
20	TRBV13	once	TRBD2	TRBJ2-3	TGTGCCAGCAGCCAGAGGACTAGCGGGAGAGGGGGCCCGGTCACAGATACGCAGTATTTT	CASSQRTSGRGGPVTDTQYF
15	TRBV11-3	NA	NA	TRBJ2-3	TGTGCCAGCAGCTCGCCCCCGGGTCCCAAGAATACGCAGTATTTT	CASSSPPGPKNTQYF
13	TRBV11-3	NA	TRBD1	TRBJ1-1	TGTGCCAGCAGCGCCACAGGGGACCCTGAAGCTTTCTTT	CASSATGDPEAFF
16	TRBV24-1	NA	TRBD2	TRBJ2-5	TGTGCCACCAGTGACACTAGCGGGAGCGGGGTGGAGACCCAGTACTTC	CATSDTSGSGVETQYF
14	TRBV25-1	once	NA	TRBJ1-1	TGTGCCAGCAGTGACAGGGGTGGGGGAACTGAAGCTTTCTTT	CASSDRGGGTEAFF
14	TRBV10-3	once	NA	TRBJ2-5	TGTGCCATCAGTGAGGACGGGTACCAAGAGACCCAGTACTTC	CAISEDGYQETQYF
14	TRBV10-2	NA	TRBD1	TRBJ2-7	TGCGCCAGCAGTGAGCTCGGGACAGACTACGAGCAGTACTTC	CASSELGTDYEQYF
16	TRBV19	NA	TRBD1	TRBJ1-6	TGTGCCAGTAGTAGGACAGGGGGCTTTTATAATTCACCCCTCCACTTT	CASSRTGGFYNSPLHF
17	TRBV11-2	NA	NA	TRBJ1-2	TGTGCCAGCAGCACACGAGGTTGGGGCAGGGTTGGCTATGGCTACACCTTC	CASSTRGWGRVGYGYTF
14	TRBV4-3	NA	TRBD1	TRBJ2-5	TGCGCCAGCAGCCAAGGGAACAGGGGAGAGACCCAGTACTTC	CASSQGNRGETQYF
14	TRBV19	NA	NA	TRBJ1-2	TGTGCCAGTAGTATTCTCGCAGGAGGGTATGGCTACACCTTC	CASSILAGGYGYTF
18	TRBV3-1/TRBV3-2	NA	NA	TRBJ1-6	TGTGCCAGCAGCCAAGTTCGAAGGGTTCCACTAGTAGATTCACCCCTCCACTTT	CASSQVRRVPLVDSPLHF
15	TRBV27	NA	NA	TRBJ1-3	TGTGCCAGCAGAAGAGACAGGACCTCTGGAAACACCATATATTTT	CASRRDRTSGNTIYF
18	TRBV28	NA	TRBD1	TRBJ2-5	TGTGCCAGCCGAATTCGGACAGGGTGGAAAAGAGCCGAAGAGACCCAGTACTTC	CASRIRTGWKRAEETQYF
15	TRBV2	NA	TRBD1	TRBJ1-2	TGTGCCAGCAGTGAAAGGCGAGGGGGCGTCTATGGCTACACCTTC	CASSERRGGVYGYTF
16	TRBV5-6	NA	TRBD2	TRBJ2-1	TGTGCCAGCAGCGGGGGACTAGCGGGAAACTACAATGAGCAGTTCTTC	CASSGGLAGNYNEQFF
13	TRBV2	NA	NA	TRBJ1-5	TGTGCCAGCAATCCCGACAGAAATCAGCCCCAGCATTTT	CASNPDRNQPQHF
21	TRBV28	NA	TRBD1	TRBJ2-1	TGTGCCAGCAGTTCCCCCGTCCTTGGGACAGGGGTACGTTACTCCTACAATGAGCAGTTCTTC	CASSSPVLGTGVRYSYNEQFF